This entry lists 6 T cell receptor beta chains sequenced from one sample in a study of T cells in Graves' hyperthyroidism and ophthalmopathy. The source material, RNA transcripts, was used to amplify TCR beta CDR3 regions. The study used the HTBI primer set for a first-round RT-PCR of the TCR CDR3. TCRdb passed the multiplex PCR reads through MiXCR, listing each CDR3 protein once. The table has 650,000 to 750,000 distinct CDR3 sequences, around 15% seen once. Sequences were obtained from blood. The receptors here all came from a woman aged 18-29 years with Graves' hyperthyroidism.

This clonotype was picked up many times. The chain employs TRBV9 and TRBJ1-1; D unclear. V lost 4 bases and J 5 bases, leaving 12 bases between the germline ends. Germline V gene sequence: CDR1 SGDLS, CDR2 YYNGEE. CDR3 length equals 13 residues. CDR3 DNA: TGTGCCAGCAGCCCGTCCCTCGGGACTGAAGCTTTCTTT. Its translation is CASSPSLGTEAFF.

This clonotype occurred many times. The V and J genes are TRBV4-3 and TRBJ2-7; tentatively, D is TRBD2 (5 bases). Deletions cut 2 bases from V and 1 base from J, with 12 bases between. Germline V gene sequence: CDR1 LGHNA, CDR2 YSLEER. This CDR3 region has 15 residues. CDR3 region: CASSQIRTASYEQYF. The CDR3 coding sequence is TGCGCCAGCAGCCAAATCCGGACTGCATCCTACGAGCAGTACTTC.

This clonotype was counted a few times. Germline and junction disagree at one end, which may indicate a read error. V and J are TRBV6-5 and TRBJ1-1; D not certain. This CDR3 has 12 amino acids. Germline values: CDR1 MNHEY, CDR2 SVGAGI. The CDR3 DNA reads as TGTGCCAGCAGTTCCGCGTACACAGAAGCTTTCTTT. It specifies CASSSAYTEAFF.

This clonotype was observed a handful of times. Possible read error: a much larger clone is one base away. V is TRBV12-3 or TRBV12-4 and J is TRBJ1-4; 10 nucleotides match TRBD1. The CDR3 is 17 amino acids. This CDR3 reads CASSPRDRGATNEKLVF. The CDR3 DNA follows: TGTGCCAGCAGTCCCCGGGACAGGGGAGCAACTAATGAAAAACTGGTTTTT.

This clonotype appeared many times. This chain connects TRBV11-2 to TRBJ2-7; no reliable D call. V lost 3 bases, J lost 4 bases, and 13 bases lay in between. The CDR3 extends over 14 amino acids. Germline lookup yields CDR1 SGHAT and CDR2 FQNNGV. The CDR3 spells CASSFKPALYEQYF. For the CDR3, the DNA is TGTGCCAGCAGCTTCAAGCCGGCTCTGTACGAGCAGTACTTC.

This clonotype was counted between two and nine times. The chain carries TRBV11-2 and TRBJ2-6; 10 nucleotides agree with TRBD1. This CDR3 contains 18 residues. Germline loops: CDR1 SGHAT, CDR2 FQNNGV. The V segment lost 10 bases and the J segment 2 bases; nucleotides outside the gene matches: 14. The CDR3 protein is CATEPGQGRFAGANVLTF. Here the CDR3 DNA reads TGTGCCACCGAGCCGGGACAGGGGAGGTTTGCTGGGGCCAACGTCCTGACTTTC.